This passage covers 21 T cell receptor beta chains from one sample sequenced in a study of spatial heterogeneity in lung cancer. TCRdb independently ran MiXCR on the 5' RACE reads; one entry per CDR3 protein. The sample has about 50,000 distinct CDR3 sequences, roughly 7.2% seen once. Time point given: sample taken at primary tumor resection. The authors sequenced whole RNA from tumor, nontumor lung or frozen PBMC without sorting. This material consisted of PBMCs, taken at surgery. Receptors originate from a female donor with early-stage non-small cell lung cancer.

V usage is TRBV20-1 and J usage is TRBJ1-4; 9 bases fit TRBD1. CDR3 length: 15 residues. After removal of 6 bases from V and 4 bases from J, the junction contained 9 bases not matched to a gene. Germline V lookup: CDR1 DFQATT, CDR2 SNEGSKA (reference sequence). This CDR3 is CSAGAQGAVNEKLFF. The DNA of the CDR3 is TGCAGTGCCGGGGCACAGGGGGCGGTTAATGAAAAACTGTTTTTT.

The chain is built from TRBV12-3 or TRBV12-4 and TRBJ1-5; 8 bases align to TRBD1. The CDR3 totals 14 residues. The junction had 4 bases not matched to a gene; V was cut back by 3 bases and J by 6 bases. CDR3 sequence reads: CASSFADRGQPQHF. The CDR3, as DNA: TGTGCCAGCAGTTTTGCCGACAGGGGTCAGCCCCAGCATTTT.

This clonotype was seen ten or more times. The chain joins TRBV12-3 or TRBV12-4 to TRBJ2-4; D remains ambiguous. V shed 5 bases and J shed 6 bases, with 14 bases lying between them. The CDR3 runs 14 residues. The CDR3 DNA reads TGTGCCAGCAGTCCTACCCCAGGCGGAAACATTCAGTACTTC. Translation gives CASSPTPGGNIQYF.

Ten or more counts support this clonotype. This rearrangement joins TRBV20-1 to TRBJ2-5, with 8 positions matching TRBD2. The CDR3 extends over 13 amino acids. Germline CDR1 reads DFQATT; CDR2 reads SNEGSKA (reference sequence). Trimming cost V 3 bases and J 3 bases; bases outside gene matches: 3. The CDR3 is CSASGGAEETQYF. The DNA for the CDR3 is TGCAGTGCTAGCGGGGGGGCCGAAGAGACCCAGTACTTC.

This clonotype was counted at least ten times. V gene TRBV11-2 combines with J gene TRBJ2-7; 10 nucleotides align to TRBD1. Germline V gene lookup returns CDR1 SGHAT and CDR2 FQNNGV. The CDR3 runs to 19 residues. The junction had 14 bases not matched to a gene; V was cut back by 1 base and J by 2 bases. The CDR3 DNA reads as TGTGCCAGCAGCTTAGTTCCGGGACAGGGGCCCTCCTCCCCCTACGAGCAGTACTTC. This gives the protein CASSLVPGQGPSSPYEQYF.

As concerns this clonotype: Being one base from a much bigger clone, this may be a read error. J is TRBJ2-1 and V is TRBV4-1, with 8 bases that match TRBD2. V shed 0 bases, J shed 2 bases, and the junction held 18 bases outside the gene matches. The CDR3 is 21 amino acids. Germline CDR1 MGHRA, CDR2 YSYEKL. The CDR3 loop is CASSQDQGGLEFYYTYNEQFF. CDR3 sequence (DNA): TGCGCCAGCAGCCAAGATCAAGGGGGACTAGAATTTTACTACACCTACAATGAGCAGTTCTTC.

The rearrangement links TRBV15 to TRBJ1-6; 9 bases map to TRBD1. This CDR3 is 15 amino acids long. Germline lookup yields CDR1 LNHNV and CDR2 YYDKDF (reference sequence). The J segment lost 9 bases and the V segment lost 0 bases, leaving 3 bases of the junction unmatched. In DNA form, the CDR3 reads TGTGCCACCAGCAGAGAGGGACAGGGACTTTCACCCCTCCACTTT. This translates into CATSREGQGLSPLHF.

This clonotype came up a few times. The J gene is TRBJ1-5, the V gene TRBV27, with D hard to call. The length of the CDR3 is 15 residues. Germline V gives CDR1 MNHEY, CDR2 SMNVEV (reference sequence). The V end was cut by 7 bases, the J end by 1 base, with 14 bases between. CDR3 region: CASNPFYGSNQPQHF. The CDR3 nucleotides are TGTGCCAGCAACCCGTTTTACGGCAGCAATCAGCCCCAGCATTTT.

The sample holds many counts of this clonotype. The chain uses TRBV3-2 and TRBJ2-7; TRBD2 is the table's D call, not checked against the DNA. TRBV3-2 is given as a pseudogene. The CDR3 spans 17 residues. CDR3 protein: CASSRRTSGALSYEQYF. The CDR3 nucleotides read TGTGCCAGCAGCCGCCGGACTAGCGGGGCCCTCTCCTACGAGCAGTACTTC.

There are many counts of this clonotype. V usage is TRBV6-5 and J usage is TRBJ1-1; 10 nucleotides agree with TRBD1. The V and J ends lost 6 bases and 6 bases, in that order; junction bases with no gene match: 4. Germline values: CDR1 MNHEY, CDR2 SVGAGI. The CDR3 is made up of 13 amino acids. The DNA for the CDR3 is TGTGCCAGCAGGGACAGGGGGGGGGCTGAAGCTTTCTTT. This translates into CASRDRGGAEAFF.

The sample holds a few counts of this clonotype. The V and J genes are TRBV6-1 and TRBJ1-6; D call uncertain. The germline V gene has CDR1 MNHNS and CDR2 SASEGT. V gave up 0 bases and J gave up 4 bases, with 1 base separating them. This CDR3 region has 13 residues. This chain's CDR3 is CASSEAYNSPLHF. CDR3 bases: TGTGCCAGCAGTGAAGCTTATAATTCACCCCTCCACTTT.

This clonotype was counted only a few times. The chain uses TRBV7-2 and TRBJ1-5; 10 bases are shared with TRBD1. CDR1 and CDR2 from the germline V gene are SGHTA and FQGNSA. This CDR3 region has 15 residues. With 4 bases clipped from V and 7 bases from J, the junction kept 7 bases outside the gene matches. CDR3 sequence reads: CASSSPDRGPQPQHF. The DNA of the CDR3 is TGTGCCAGCAGCTCCCCCGACAGGGGGCCCCAGCCCCAGCATTTT.

This clonotype was recorded many times. CDR3 in DNA: TGCAGCGTTGGTAGGAACAGGGACAACACCGGGGAGCTGTTTTTT. It codes for CSVGRNRDNTGELFF. The V gene is TRBV29-1, the J gene TRBJ2-2, with a possible D match to TRBD1 (6 bases). Per germline, CDR1 SQVTM and CDR2 ANQGSEA. Trimming pared 4 bases from V and 2 bases from J, leaving 14 bases between. This CDR3 has 15 residues.

This clonotype was recorded many times. The chain employs TRBV6-2 or TRBV6-3 and TRBJ2-1; no firm D call. This CDR3 region has 13 residues. Germline V gene lookup returns CDR1 MNHEY and CDR2 SVGEGT. V was cut by 6 bases and J by 4 bases, with 10 bases left in between. CDR3: CASSPFSYNEQFF. As DNA, the CDR3 is TGTGCCAGCAGCCCGTTTTCTTACAATGAGCAGTTCTTC.

This clonotype showed up just a few times. V and J are TRBV5-8 and TRBJ1-1, with 12 bases that match TRBD1. V lost 1 base and J lost 3; bases outside the gene matches: 4. The germline V gene encodes CDR1 SGHTS and CDR2 YDEGEE. This CDR3 contains 16 residues. The CDR3 nucleotides are TGTGCCAGCAGCTTGCCCGGGACAGGGGGCTACACTGAAGCTTTCTTT. Translated, it gives CASSLPGTGGYTEAFF. Supplemented by reference TRBV5-8 and TRBJ1-1, the full variable domain reads EAGVTQSPTHLIKTRGQQATLRCSPISGHTSVYWYQQALGLGLQFLLWYDEGEERNRGNFPPRFSGRQFPNYSSELNVNALELEDSALYLCASSLPGTGGYTEAFFGQGTRLTVV.

This clonotype was recorded a few times. The rearrangement joins TRBV6-5 to TRBJ2-2; D gene uncertain. The length of the CDR3 is 16 residues. CDR1 and CDR2 from the germline V gene are MNHEY and SVGAGI. V was trimmed by 6 bases and J by 2 bases, leaving 16 bases between them. The CDR3 spells CASRHGRTINTGELFF. DNA of the CDR3: TGTGCCAGCAGACACGGACGGACGATTAACACCGGGGAGCTGTTTTTT.

This clonotype was detected ten times or more. This chain uses TRBV18 with TRBJ1-4; D uncertain. V dropped 8 bases and J dropped 5 bases, with 12 bases sitting between them. Germline loops: CDR1 KGHSH, CDR2 LQKENI. The CDR3 length is 13 residues. The CDR3 nucleotides are TGTGCCAGCCGCCCTCTGCTAAATGAAAAACTGTTTTTT. Protein product: CASRPLLNEKLFF.

This clonotype has at least ten counts. V is TRBV5-1 and J is TRBJ2-6, with D perhaps TRBD1 (5 bases). The germline gives CDR1 SGHRS, CDR2 YFSETQ. CDR3 length: 15 amino acids. V was pared by 4 bases and J by 4 bases, with 12 bases between. CDR3 amino acids: CASSPTGAGANVLTF. The CDR3 DNA sequence: TGCGCCAGCAGCCCTACAGGTGCCGGGGCCAACGTCCTGACTTTC.

This clonotype was observed a few times. In DNA form, the CDR3 reads TGTGCCAGCAGAACGACCGGGACTAGCAATATGCACGAGCAGTACTTC. Translating gives CASRTTGTSNMHEQYF. The V gene is TRBV6-2 or TRBV6-3, the J gene TRBJ2-7; 9 bases map to TRBD2. Trimming cost V 6 bases and J 5 bases; bases outside gene matches: 14. Germline V gene data show CDR1 as MNHEY and CDR2 as SVGEGT. The CDR3 has 16 residues.

This clonotype was counted many times. The chain couples TRBV7-2 to TRBJ2-7; TRBD2 might be the D (6 bases). Germline CDR1 reads SGHTA; CDR2 reads FQGNSA. The CDR3 sequence is 14 residues long. V was clipped by 5 bases and J by 5 bases, with 16 bases between them. CDR3 nucleotides: TGTGCCAGCAGCCTAGTGGGGGGAAGCCACGAGCAGTACTTC. It is translated as CASSLVGGSHEQYF.

The table lists this clonotype with many counts. The J gene is TRBJ2-5, the V gene TRBV2; perhaps TRBD2 as D (5 bases). The germline gives CDR1 SNHLY, CDR2 FYNNEI. Trimming stripped 6 bases from V and 7 bases from J, with 15 bases between. The CDR3 has 13 amino acids. Written as DNA, the CDR3 is TGTGCCAGCAGCCCCGACTATGGTGGGACCCAGTACTTC. The encoded protein is CASSPDYGGTQYF.